The T cell receptor (beta chain) under discussion was sequenced for a study of blood T cells in healthy people across ages. Alongside a J-beta primer mix, a sample-barcoded 5' primer served in a second PCR lasting roughly 6 to 11 cycles. MiXCR, applied by TCRdb to the 5' RACE reads, yields one record per CDR3 protein. The sample holds around 500,000 distinct CDR3 sequences; 25% to 35% are singletons and the top ten take over 3.5%. These data are also associated with another study on T cells of mothers and their children.

The clonotype comes from a boy younger than 10 in good health. Sequencing was done on a sample of blood.

CDR3 loop: CASSLTRRLNEQFF. CDR3 bases: TGTGCCAGCAGTTTGACCCGGCGCCTCAATGAGCAGTTCTTC. The chain recombines TRBV6-5 with TRBJ2-1; D gene uncertain. The CDR3 runs to 14 residues. The V gene's germline CDR1 is MNHEY and CDR2 SVGAGI. Between the trimmed V and J ends, which lost 4 bases and 6 bases, there was a span of 13 bases.